This paragraph reports one TCR beta chain. The antigen is unknown. The data belong to a study of monozygotic twins with inflammatory bowel disease. Whole-study findings and limits: Repertoire similarity matched across concordant and discordant twins, perhaps owing to limited power. Diversity of TCRbeta measured by inverse Simpson was lower in IBD patients than in healthy co-twins.

Using the 5' RACE reads, TCRdb records one entry per CDR3 protein without DNA. The sample table sets out some 170,000 distinct CDR3 sequences. Sequenced input: blood. The TCR was taken from a human donor with ulcerative colitis or Crohn's disease, or a healthy co-twin of an affected twin (not recorded which).

The CDR3 protein is CATADGVYGYTF. The chain couples TRBV6-5 to TRBJ1-2. CDR3 length: 12 amino acids. The germline V gene has CDR1 MNHEY and CDR2 SVGAGI.